This record looks at one T cell receptor beta chain sequence and its context. The antigen remains unidentified. Primers for the PCR totalled 60 Vbeta and 13 Jbeta. The protocol was immunoSEQ multiplex PCR, while the TCRdb copy is restricted to in-frame clones and leaves out a portion. This sample has 70,000 to 80,000 clones; approximately 82% occur once, and the top ten carry 1.5% to 2%. Each donor was nominally healthy when sampled (though unrecorded immune exposures were likely). The data belong to a study of cytomegalovirus exposure and HLA in healthy donors. The study's findings and limits: 150 or so TCR beta chains were listed as cytomegalovirus-associated. An analysis was carried out later, and it reportedly showed fewer N-insertions in an Asian-associated ancestry cluster than the roughly 670-donor mean.

This clonotype was sampled from a young man in good health and CMV-seronegative. Sequences were obtained from PBMCs.

The CDR3 here is CASTRTGTYGYTF. CDR3 coding DNA: TGTGCCAGCACCCGGACAGGGACCTATGGCTACACCTTC. The V and J genes are TRBV4-2 and TRBJ1-2; 8 bases are a match to TRBD1. Losses at the gene ends were 7 bases for V and 4 bases for J; bases not matched to a gene: 5. Germline V lookup: CDR1 LGHNA, CDR2 YNFKEQ. The CDR3 sequence is 13 residues long.